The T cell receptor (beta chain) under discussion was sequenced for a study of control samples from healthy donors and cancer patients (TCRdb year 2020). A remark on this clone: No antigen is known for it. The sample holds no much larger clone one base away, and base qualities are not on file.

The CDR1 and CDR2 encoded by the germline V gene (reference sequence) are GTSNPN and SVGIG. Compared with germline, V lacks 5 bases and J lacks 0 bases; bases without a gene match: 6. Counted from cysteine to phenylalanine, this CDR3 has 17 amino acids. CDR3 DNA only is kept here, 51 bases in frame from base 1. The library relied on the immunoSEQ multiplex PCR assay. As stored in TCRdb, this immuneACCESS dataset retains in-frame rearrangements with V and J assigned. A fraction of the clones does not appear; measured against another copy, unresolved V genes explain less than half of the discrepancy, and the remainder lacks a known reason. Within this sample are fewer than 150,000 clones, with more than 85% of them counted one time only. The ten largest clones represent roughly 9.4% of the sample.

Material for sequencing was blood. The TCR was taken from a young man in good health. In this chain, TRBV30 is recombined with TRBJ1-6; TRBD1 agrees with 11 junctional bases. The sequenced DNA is TGTGCCTGGGGGACAGGGGGATCCAGCTCCTATAATTCACCCCTCCACTTT. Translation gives CAWGTGGSSSYNSPLHF.